The next 8 T cell receptor beta chains were all read from a single sample in a study of T cell repertoires in cytomegalovirus infection. Using its own MiXCR run on the reads, TCRdb lists one record per CDR3 protein. The data contain fewer than 300,000 distinct CDR3 sequences, about a quarter of them singletons. The sequencing sample was made of PBMCs. These receptors came from a human donor in good health (CMV status not recorded). Some clones in this sample may be carry-over from other donors' samples.

This clonotype was picked up many times. The rearrangement uses TRBV7-2 and TRBJ2-3, with 9 bases fitting TRBD1. The CDR3 contains 17 residues. Germline V CDR1 and CDR2: SGHTA, FQGNSA. The ends lost 0 bases at V and 4 bases at J; junction bases unmatched: 8. CDR3 sequence: CASSLAGTGLSADTQYF. The DNA for the CDR3 is TGTGCCAGCAGCTTAGCTGGGACAGGGCTGTCAGCAGATACGCAGTATTTT.

The sample holds one count of this clonotype. The gene calls are TRBV5-1 and TRBJ2-7, with D perhaps TRBD1 or TRBD2 (5 bases each). Germline CDR1 is SGHRS and CDR2 is YFSETQ. The CDR3 contains 15 residues. V dropped 2 bases and J dropped 2 bases, with 14 bases sitting between them. CDR3 protein: CASSFFRGRTYEQYF. The CDR3 nucleotides are TGCGCCAGCAGCTTCTTCCGGGGACGGACCTACGAGCAGTACTTC.

This clonotype turned up a few times. The CDR3 sequence: CAWSVWRNQPQHF. CDR3 sequence (DNA): TGTGCCTGGAGTGTATGGCGAAATCAGCCCCAGCATTTT. V is TRBV30 and J is TRBJ1-5, with D hard to call. The CDR3 consists of 13 residues. Germline CDR1 and CDR2: GTSNPN and SVGIG (reference sequence). Trimming pared 0 bases from V and 4 bases from J, leaving 7 bases between. The full variable domain, its missing parts supplied by reference TRBV30 and TRBJ1-5, is SQTIHQWPATLVQPVGSPLSLECTVEGTSNPNLYWYRQAAGRGLQLLFYSVGIGQISSEVPQNLSASRPQDRQFILSSKKLLLSDSGFYLCAWSVWRNQPQHFGDGTRLSIL.

V gene TRBV6-2 or TRBV6-3 combines with J gene TRBJ2-5, with D possibly being TRBD2 (5 bases). Germline V CDR1 and CDR2: MNHEY, SVGEGT. The CDR3 length is 15 residues. V lost 10 bases to trimming and J lost 9 bases, with 27 bases between them. The DNA for the CDR3 is TGTGCCACCCGACCCGGACGGGGTATTTCGTGGGCCCAGTACTTC. Translation gives CATRPGRGISWAQYF.

At least ten counts were recorded for this clonotype. The chain uses TRBV7-8 and TRBJ1-3; tentative D call: TRBD1 (5 bases). CDR3 length: 14 residues. V lost 1 base, J lost 2 bases, and 6 bases lay in between. Germline V lookup: CDR1 SGHVS, CDR2 FQNEAQ. The CDR3 spells CASSLGQTGNTIYF. For the CDR3, the DNA is TGTGCCAGCAGCTTAGGACAGACTGGAAACACCATATATTTT.

This sequence joins TRBV19 and TRBJ2-3, with a weak D call TRBD2 (6 bases). V lost 10 bases and J lost 5, with 16 bases in between. Germline V CDR1 and CDR2: LNHDA, SQIVND (reference sequence). The CDR3 sequence is 13 residues long. The CDR3 nucleotides read TGTGCCACCCGGAGGGGCGCGGGAGATACGCAGTATTTT. This codes for CATRRGAGDTQYF.

This clonotype was counted a single time. This rearrangement joins TRBV27 to TRBJ2-5, with D maybe TRBD2 (6 bases). The CDR3 covers 14 residues. Trimming removed 5 bases from V and 4 bases from J, with 14 bases in between. The V gene's germline CDR1 is MNHEY and CDR2 SMNVEV (reference sequence). The DNA of the CDR3 is TGTGCCAGCAGTGGGACTGGGGTGGCAGAGACCCAGTACTTC. Translation gives CASSGTGVAETQYF.

The chain carries TRBV6-5 and TRBJ2-1, with D tentatively TRBD1 (5 bases). This CDR3 is built from 16 residues. CDR1 is MNHEY, CDR2 SVGAGI, per germline. With 0 bases removed from V and 9 bases from J, the gap between germline ends came to 18 bases. The chain's CDR3 is CASSYSSRGRGGEQFF. CDR3 sequence (DNA): TGTGCCAGCAGTTACTCGTCAAGGGGCCGAGGTGGTGAGCAGTTCTTC.